This T cell receptor beta chain stems from a study of blood T cells in healthy people across ages. Study-level background: Capture via template switching afforded approximately one barcoded beta molecule per two T cells.

Investigators took around 11 milliliters of peripheral blood from every donor. Germline values: CDR1 LGHDT, CDR2 YNNKEL (reference sequence). The CDR3 has 15 amino acids. Trimming left V 1 base short and J 6 bases short, with 12 bases between. Primers used in a second PCR of about 7 to 12 cycles were a sample-barcoded 5' primer and a J-beta primer mix. TCRdb reprocessed the 5' RACE reads with MiXCR, giving one entry per CDR3 protein. The data hold 1.8 million or so distinct CDR3 sequences, with 39% observed a single time. V usage is TRBV3-1 and J usage is TRBJ1-4; D unresolved. This clonotype originated in a human donor in good health. Sequencing used blood. The CDR3 DNA reads as TGTGCCAGCAGCCAAGGGGTAATCGGGGATGAAAAACTGTTTTTT. This sequence encodes CASSQGVIGDEKLFF.